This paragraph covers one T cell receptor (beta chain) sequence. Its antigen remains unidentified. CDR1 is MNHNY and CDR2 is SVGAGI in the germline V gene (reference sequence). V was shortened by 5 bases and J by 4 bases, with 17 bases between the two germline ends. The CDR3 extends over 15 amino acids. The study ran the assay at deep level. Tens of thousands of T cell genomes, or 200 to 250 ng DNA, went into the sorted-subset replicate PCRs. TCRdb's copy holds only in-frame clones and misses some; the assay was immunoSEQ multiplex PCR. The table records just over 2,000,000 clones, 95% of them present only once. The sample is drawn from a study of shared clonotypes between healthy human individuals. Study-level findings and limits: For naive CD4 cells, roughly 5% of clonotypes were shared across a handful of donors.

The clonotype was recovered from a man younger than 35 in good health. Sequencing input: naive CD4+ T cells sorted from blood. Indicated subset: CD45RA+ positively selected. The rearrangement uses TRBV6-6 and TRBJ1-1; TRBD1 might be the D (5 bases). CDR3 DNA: TGTGCCAGCAGTCACCCTGGGAGGGGTCCCACTGAAGCTTTCTTT. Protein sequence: CASSHPGRGPTEAFF.